The entry below gives a single TCR beta chain sequence along with its context. The antigen is not known. The CDR3 is 16 residues long. After removal of 4 bases from V and 6 bases from J, the junction contained 10 bases not matched to a gene. Germline V gene data show CDR1 as SGHTA and CDR2 as FQGTGA. Assay used: immunoSEQ multiplex PCR; TCRdb lists only in-frame clones, some missing. The sample records tens of thousands of clones, more than 65% being singletons. This entry comes from a study of PD-1 blockade in mismatch repair-deficient tumors. Findings of the study overall: Tumor-resident clones, often undetectable pretreatment in blood, expanded then contracted after pembrolizumab.

PCR or immunohistochemistry showed mismatch repair deficiency in every enrolled patient. The TCR comes from an adult with mismatch repair-deficient cancer. Specimen: peripheral blood, collected 12 weeks after starting pembrolizumab. The V call is TRBV7-3, the J call TRBJ1-5, with 9 bases fitting TRBD1. This CDR3 is CASSSSGTGFSQPQHF. The CDR3 coding sequence is TGTGCCAGCAGCTCCTCCGGGACAGGGTTTAGTCAGCCCCAGCATTTT.